The clone carrying this T cell receptor (beta chain) turned up a few times. Its antigen is as yet unknown. This CDR3 comprises 13 residues. Germline-derived CDR1 and CDR2 are SGHTA and FQGTGA. V lost 4 bases, J lost 5 bases, and 10 bases lay in between. This entry belongs to a study of T cells after yellow fever vaccination. For the study at large: Any fraction with a low cell number was prepared using SMART-Seq v4 Ultra Low Input. Overall study results and limits: Subsequent to the booster, the majority of primary-vaccination clones reappeared (96% CD4, about 90% CD8).

The authors made TCR cDNA by 5'RACE template switching, adding a universal primer site and UMIs. In TCRdb, the 5' RACE reads were re-called with MiXCR into one record per CDR3 protein. Of hundreds of thousands of distinct CDR3 sequences listed, 6.2% are singletons. The sample consisted of PBMCs, taken 5 days after the yellow fever booster vaccination. The sequence was collected from a man aged 25-45 years who received the YFV17D yellow fever vaccine. J is TRBJ2-3 and V is TRBV7-3; D remains unclear. The CDR3 loop is CASSSVGIDTQYF. The CDR3 DNA reads as TGTGCCAGCAGCTCGGTAGGAATAGATACGCAGTATTTT.